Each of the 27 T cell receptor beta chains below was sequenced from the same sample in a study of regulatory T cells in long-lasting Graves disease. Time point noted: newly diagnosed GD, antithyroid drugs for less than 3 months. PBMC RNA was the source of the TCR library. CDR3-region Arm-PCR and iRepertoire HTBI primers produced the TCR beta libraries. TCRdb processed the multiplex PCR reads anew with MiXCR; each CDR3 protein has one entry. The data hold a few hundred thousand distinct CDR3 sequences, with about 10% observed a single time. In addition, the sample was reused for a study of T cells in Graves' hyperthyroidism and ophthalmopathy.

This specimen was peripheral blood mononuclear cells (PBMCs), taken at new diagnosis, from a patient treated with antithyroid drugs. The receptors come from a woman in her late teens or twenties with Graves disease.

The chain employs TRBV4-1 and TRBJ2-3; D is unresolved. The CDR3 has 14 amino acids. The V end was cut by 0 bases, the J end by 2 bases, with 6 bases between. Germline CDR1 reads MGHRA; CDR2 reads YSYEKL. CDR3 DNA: TGCGCCAGCAGCCAAGATCGTAACACAGATACGCAGTATTTT. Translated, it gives CASSQDRNTDTQYF.

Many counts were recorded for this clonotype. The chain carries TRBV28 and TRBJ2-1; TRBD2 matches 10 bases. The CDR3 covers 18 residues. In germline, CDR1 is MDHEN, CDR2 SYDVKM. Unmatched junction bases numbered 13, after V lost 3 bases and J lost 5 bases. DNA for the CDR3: TGTGCCAGCAGTTTGGCTAGCGGGAGATCGGTTTGGGACAATGAGCAGTTCTTC. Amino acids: CASSLASGRSVWDNEQFF.

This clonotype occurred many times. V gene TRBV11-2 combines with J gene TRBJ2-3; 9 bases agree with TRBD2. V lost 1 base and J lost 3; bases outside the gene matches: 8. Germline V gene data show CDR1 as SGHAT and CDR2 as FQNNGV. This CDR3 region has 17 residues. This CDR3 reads CASSLGLAGPLTDTQYF. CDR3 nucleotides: TGTGCCAGCAGCTTAGGGCTAGCGGGACCGCTTACAGATACGCAGTATTTT.

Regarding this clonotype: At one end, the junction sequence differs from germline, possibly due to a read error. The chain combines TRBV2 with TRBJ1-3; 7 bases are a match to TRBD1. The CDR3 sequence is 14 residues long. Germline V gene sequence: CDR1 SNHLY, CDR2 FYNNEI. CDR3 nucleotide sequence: TGTGCCACCGGACAGGCAAACTCTGGAAACACCATATGTTTT. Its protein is CATGQANSGNTICF.

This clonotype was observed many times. The CDR3 DNA reads TGTGCCAGCAGTTTGGGAGCCAGCGAGCAGTACGTC. Translation gives CASSLGASEQYV. V usage is TRBV12-3 or TRBV12-4 and J usage is TRBJ2-7; weak D call: TRBD2 (5 bases). Trimming shortened V by 3 bases and J by 6 bases, and 9 bases separated the two germline ends. The CDR3 has 12 residues.

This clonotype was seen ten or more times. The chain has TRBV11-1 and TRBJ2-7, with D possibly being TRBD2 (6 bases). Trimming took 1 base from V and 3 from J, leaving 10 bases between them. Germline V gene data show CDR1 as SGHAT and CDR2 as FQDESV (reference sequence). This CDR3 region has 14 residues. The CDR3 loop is CASSLVAVDYEQYF. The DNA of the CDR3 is TGTGCCAGCAGCTTAGTAGCGGTGGACTACGAGCAGTACTTC.

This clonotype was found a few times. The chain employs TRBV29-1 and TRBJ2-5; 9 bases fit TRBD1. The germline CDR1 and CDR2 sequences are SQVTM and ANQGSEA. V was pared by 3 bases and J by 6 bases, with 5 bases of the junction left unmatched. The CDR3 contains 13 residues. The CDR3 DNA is TGCAGCGTTGACTACAGGGGGCAGCAGACCCAGTACTTC. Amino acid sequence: CSVDYRGQQTQYF.

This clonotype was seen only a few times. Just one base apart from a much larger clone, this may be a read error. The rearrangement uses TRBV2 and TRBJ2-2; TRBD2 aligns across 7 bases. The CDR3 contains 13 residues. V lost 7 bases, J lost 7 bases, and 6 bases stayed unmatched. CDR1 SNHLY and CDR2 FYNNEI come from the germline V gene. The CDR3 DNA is TGTGCCAGCAATGTGCGCGGGGGCGGGGAGCTGTTTTTT. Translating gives CASNVRGGGELFF.

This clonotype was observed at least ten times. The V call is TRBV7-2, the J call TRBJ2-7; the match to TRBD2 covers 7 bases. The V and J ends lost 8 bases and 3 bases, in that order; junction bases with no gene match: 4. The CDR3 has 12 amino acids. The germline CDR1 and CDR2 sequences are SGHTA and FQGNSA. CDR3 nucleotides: TGTGCCAGCGGCGGGAGTCACTACGAGCAGTACTTC. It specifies CASGGSHYEQYF.

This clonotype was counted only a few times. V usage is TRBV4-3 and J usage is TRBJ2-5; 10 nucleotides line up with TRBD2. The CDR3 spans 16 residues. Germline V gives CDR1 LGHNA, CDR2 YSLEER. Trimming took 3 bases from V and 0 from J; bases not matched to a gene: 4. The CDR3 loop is CASSQLAGANQETQYF. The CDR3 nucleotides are TGCGCCAGCAGCCAGCTAGCGGGGGCGAACCAAGAGACCCAGTACTTC.

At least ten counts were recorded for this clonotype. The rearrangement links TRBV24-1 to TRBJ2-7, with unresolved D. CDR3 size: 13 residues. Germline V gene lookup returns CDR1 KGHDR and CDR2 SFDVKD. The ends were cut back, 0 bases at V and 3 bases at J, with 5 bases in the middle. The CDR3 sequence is CATSDLPFYEQYF. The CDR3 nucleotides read TGTGCCACCAGTGATTTGCCGTTCTACGAGCAGTACTTC.

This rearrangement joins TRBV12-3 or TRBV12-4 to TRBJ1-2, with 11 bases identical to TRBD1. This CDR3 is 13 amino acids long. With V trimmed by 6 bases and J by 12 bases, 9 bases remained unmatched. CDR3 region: CASSRGQGGENTF. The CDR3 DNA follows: TGTGCCAGCAGCCGGGGACAGGGGGGGGAAAACACCTTC.

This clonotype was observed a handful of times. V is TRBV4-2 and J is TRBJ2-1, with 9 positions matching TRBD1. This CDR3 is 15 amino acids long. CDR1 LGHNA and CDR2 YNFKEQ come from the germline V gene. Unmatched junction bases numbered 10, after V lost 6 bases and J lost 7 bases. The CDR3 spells CASSPGTGTRNEQFF. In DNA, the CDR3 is TGTGCCAGCAGTCCCGGGACAGGGACCCGTAATGAGCAGTTCTTC.

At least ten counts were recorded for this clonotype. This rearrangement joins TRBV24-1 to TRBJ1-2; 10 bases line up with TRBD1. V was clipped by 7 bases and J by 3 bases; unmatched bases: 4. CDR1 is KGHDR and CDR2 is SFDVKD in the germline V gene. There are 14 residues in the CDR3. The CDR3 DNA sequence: TGTGCCACCAGAGGGACAGGGGAAGACTATGGCTACACCTTC. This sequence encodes CATRGTGEDYGYTF.

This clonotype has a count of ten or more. CDR3 coding DNA: TGTGCCAGGAAACCGGGCCATCAGGGGAATGAGCAGTTCTTC. Its protein is CARKPGHQGNEQFF. J is TRBJ2-1 and V is TRBV2; D perhaps matches TRBD1 (6 bases). The germline V and J ends were trimmed by 9 bases and 7 bases, with 19 bases remaining between them. The CDR3 extends over 14 amino acids. In germline, CDR1 is SNHLY, CDR2 FYNNEI.

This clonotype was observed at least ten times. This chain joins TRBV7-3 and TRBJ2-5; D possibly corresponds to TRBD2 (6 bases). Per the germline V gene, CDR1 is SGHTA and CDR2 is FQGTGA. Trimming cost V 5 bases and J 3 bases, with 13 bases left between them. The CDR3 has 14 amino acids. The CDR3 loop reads CASSPRDLKETQYF. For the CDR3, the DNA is TGTGCCAGCAGCCCTCGGGACTTGAAAGAGACCCAGTACTTC. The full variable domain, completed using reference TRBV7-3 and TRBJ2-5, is GAGVSQTPSNKVTEKGKYVELRCDPISGHTALYWYRQSLGQGPEFLIYFQGTGAADDSGLPNDRFFAVRPEGSVSTLKIQRTERGDSAVYLCASSPRDLKETQYFGPGTRLLVL.

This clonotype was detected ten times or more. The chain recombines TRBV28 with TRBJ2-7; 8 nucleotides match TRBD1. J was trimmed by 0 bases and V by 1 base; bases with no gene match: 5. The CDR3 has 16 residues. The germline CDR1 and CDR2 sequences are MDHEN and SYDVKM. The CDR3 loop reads CASSLSGQASSYEQYF. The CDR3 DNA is TGTGCCAGCAGTTTATCGGGACAGGCCAGCTCCTACGAGCAGTACTTC.

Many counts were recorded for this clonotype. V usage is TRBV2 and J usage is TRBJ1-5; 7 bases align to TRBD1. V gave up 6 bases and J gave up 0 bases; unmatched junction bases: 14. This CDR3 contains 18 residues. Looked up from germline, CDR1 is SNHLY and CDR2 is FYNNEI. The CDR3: CASRGKTGTEHSNQPQHF. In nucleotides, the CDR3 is TGTGCCAGCAGAGGCAAAACCGGGACAGAGCATAGCAATCAGCCCCAGCATTTT. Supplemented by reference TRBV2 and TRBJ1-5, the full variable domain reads EPEVTQTPSHQVTQMGQEVILRCVPISNHLYFYWYRQILGQKVEFLVSFYNNEISEKSEIFDDQFSVERPDGSNFTLKIRSTKLEDSAMYFCASRGKTGTEHSNQPQHFGDGTRLSIL.

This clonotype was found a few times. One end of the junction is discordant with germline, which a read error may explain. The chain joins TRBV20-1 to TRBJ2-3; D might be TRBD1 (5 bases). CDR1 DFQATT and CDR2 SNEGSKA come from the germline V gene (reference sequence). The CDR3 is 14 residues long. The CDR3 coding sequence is TGCAGTGGAGGTGTAGGCTCCTTGACAGTTACGCAGTATTTT. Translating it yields CSGGVGSLTVTQYF.

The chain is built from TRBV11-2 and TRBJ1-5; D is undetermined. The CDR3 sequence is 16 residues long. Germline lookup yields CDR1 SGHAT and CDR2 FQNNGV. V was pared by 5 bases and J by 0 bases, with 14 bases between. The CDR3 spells CASSPSRGISNQPQHF. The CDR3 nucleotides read TGTGCCAGCAGCCCGAGTCGAGGTATTAGCAATCAGCCCCAGCATTTT. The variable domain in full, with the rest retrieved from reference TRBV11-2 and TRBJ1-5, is EAGVAQSPRYKIIEKRQSVAFWCNPISGHATLYWYQQILGQGPKLLIQFQNNGVVDDSQLPKDRFSAERLKGVDSTLKIQPAKLEDSAVYLCASSPSRGISNQPQHFGDGTRLSIL.

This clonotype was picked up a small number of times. CDR3 amino acids: CATSRYRGRNEKLFF. CDR3 in DNA: TGTGCCACCAGCAGATACCGGGGCCGCAATGAAAAACTGTTTTTT. This sequence joins TRBV15 and TRBJ1-4; D might be TRBD1 (5 bases). The CDR3 has 15 residues. Germline values: CDR1 LNHNV, CDR2 YYDKDF (reference sequence). The V end lost 2 bases, the J end lost 5 bases, and 12 bases lay between the germline ends.

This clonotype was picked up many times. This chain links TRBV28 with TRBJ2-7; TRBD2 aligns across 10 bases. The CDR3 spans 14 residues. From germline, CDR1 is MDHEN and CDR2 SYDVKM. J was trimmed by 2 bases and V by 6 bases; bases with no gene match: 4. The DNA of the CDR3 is TGTGCCAGCAGCTCCGGGACTAGCGCCTACGAGCAGTACTTC. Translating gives CASSSGTSAYEQYF.

The CDR3 nucleotides read TGCGCCAGCAGGAACCAAGAGACCCAGTACTTC. Translating it yields CASRNQETQYF. The chain employs TRBV4-1 and TRBJ2-5; D is unresolved. CDR1 MGHRA and CDR2 YSYEKL come from the germline V gene. This CDR3 spans 11 amino acids. Trimming left V 6 bases short and J 0 bases short, with 2 bases between.

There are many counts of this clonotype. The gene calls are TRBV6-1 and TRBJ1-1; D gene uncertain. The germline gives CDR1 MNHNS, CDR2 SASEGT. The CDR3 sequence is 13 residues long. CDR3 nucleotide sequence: TGTGCATCTGAGACCGGGGAGAAGCTCTCAGCTTTCTTT. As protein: CASETGEKLSAFF.

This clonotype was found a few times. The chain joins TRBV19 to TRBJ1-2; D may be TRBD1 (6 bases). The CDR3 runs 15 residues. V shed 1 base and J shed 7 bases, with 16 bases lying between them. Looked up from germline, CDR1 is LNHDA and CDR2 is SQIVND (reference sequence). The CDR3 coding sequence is TGTGCCAGTAGTATAGGGGGGCGGGCTTTCTCTGGCTACACCTTC. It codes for CASSIGGRAFSGYTF.

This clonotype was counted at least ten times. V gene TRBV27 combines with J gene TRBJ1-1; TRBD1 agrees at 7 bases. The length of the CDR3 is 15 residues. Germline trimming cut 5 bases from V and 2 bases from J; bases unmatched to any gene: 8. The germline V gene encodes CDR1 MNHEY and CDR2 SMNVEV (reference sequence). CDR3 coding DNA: TGTGCCAGCAGTCTCCGGGACAGCCTCAACACTGAAGCTTTCTTT. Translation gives CASSLRDSLNTEAFF.

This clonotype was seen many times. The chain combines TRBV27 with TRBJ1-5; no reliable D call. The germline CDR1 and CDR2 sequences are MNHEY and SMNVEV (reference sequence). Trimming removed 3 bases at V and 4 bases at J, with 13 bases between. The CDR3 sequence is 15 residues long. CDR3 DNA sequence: TGTGCCAGCAGTTTTAGCAGACAAGGGAATCAGCCCCAGCATTTT. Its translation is CASSFSRQGNQPQHF.